The next 22 T cell receptor beta chains were all read from a single sample in a study of breast tumors, draining lymph nodes, adjacent tissues (dated by TCRdb to 2016 to 2018). Library prep was done by multiplex PCR. TCRdb shows the sequencer as Illumina HiSeq 2000. TCRdb reworked the public reads: Q25 trimming with fastp, MiXCR clone assembly, productive beta chains retained. Rows merge per CDR3 protein into single entries with the most common DNA and genes. The sample table shows some 47,000 distinct CDR3 sequences, and around 45% are seen once. Jointly, the top ten make up approximately 10% of the sample. The sequencing input was breast tumor tissue. Receptors originate from a female donor with breast cancer. Some clones in this sample may be carry-over from other donors' samples.

This clonotype was detected only once. V and J are TRBV7-2 and TRBJ2-3, with 13 bases identical to TRBD2. Germline V gene lookup returns CDR1 SGHTA and CDR2 FQGNSA. The V segment lost 5 bases and the J segment 4 bases; nucleotides outside the gene matches: 9. This CDR3 is 17 amino acids long. For the CDR3, the DNA is TGTGCCAGCAGCCTGACTAGCGGGAGGAATCCATCAGATACGCAGTATTTT. Its translation is CASSLTSGRNPSDTQYF.

The chain couples TRBV6-5 to TRBJ1-4; no clear D gene. CDR1 and CDR2 from the germline V gene are MNHEY and SVGAGI. The CDR3 runs to 15 residues. Deletions cut 0 bases from V and 5 bases from J, with 10 bases between. In nucleotides, the CDR3 is TGTGCCAGCAGTTACTCTGGGGTGAGGAATGAAAAACTGTTTTTT. Amino acid sequence: CASSYSGVRNEKLFF.

At least ten counts were recorded for this clonotype. The genes are TRBV5-8 and TRBJ2-1; 10 nucleotides agree with TRBD2. The CDR3 length is 16 residues. Trimming took 0 bases from V and 1 from J; bases not matched to a gene: 1. Germline CDR1 reads SGHTS; CDR2 reads YDEGEE. DNA for the CDR3: TGTGCCAGCAGCTTGGGGACTAGCGGATCCTACAATGAGCAGTTCTTC. Translation gives CASSLGTSGSYNEQFF.

This clonotype was found many times. The chain combines TRBV29-1 with TRBJ2-3, with TRBD1 matching 7 bases. The J call may be mistaken, given a closer DNA end match to TRBJ1-5. This CDR3 spans 15 amino acids. CDR1 is SQVTM, CDR2 ANQGSEA, per germline. The CDR3 spells CSVVRQGGNLDTQHF. The CDR3 nucleotides are TGCAGCGTTGTGAGGCAGGGGGGAAACTTAGATACGCAGCATTTT.

This clonotype was seen many times. This rearrangement joins TRBV6-1 to TRBJ2-5, with 9 nucleotides matching TRBD2. From germline, CDR1 is MNHNS and CDR2 SASEGT. The CDR3 is 16 residues long. V lost 2 bases to trimming and J lost 5 bases; unmatched junction nucleotides: 9. The CDR3 is CASSEWAGGGRETQYF. DNA of the CDR3: TGTGCCAGCAGTGAATGGGCGGGAGGGGGCCGGGAGACCCAGTACTTC.

At least ten counts were recorded for this clonotype. The chain joins TRBV2 to TRBJ2-7, with 11 bases that match TRBD1. The CDR3 totals 13 residues. J was trimmed by 6 bases and V by 6 bases; bases with no gene match: 4. Germline V gene data show CDR1 as SNHLY and CDR2 as FYNNEI. CDR3 sequence (DNA): TGTGCCAGCAGGGAGGGACAGGGGGGCGAGCAGTACTTC. Translating gives CASREGQGGEQYF.

This clonotype was detected a few times. A much larger clone differs from this one at a single base, so this may be a read error. This chain connects TRBV6-5 to TRBJ1-6; TRBD1 might be the D (5 bases). This CDR3 spans 15 amino acids. Germline V gives CDR1 MNHEY, CDR2 SVGAGI. The germline V and J ends were trimmed by 8 bases and 7 bases, with 18 bases remaining between them. In DNA, the CDR3 is TGTGCCAGCCGCCCCGTTTGGGGGGACAATTCACCCCTCCACTTT. Protein: CASRPVWGDNSPLHF.

V is TRBV7-2 and J is TRBJ1-5; TRBD1 might be the D (6 bases). The CDR3 is made up of 17 amino acids. Looked up from germline, CDR1 is SGHTA and CDR2 is FQGNSA. V was shortened by 1 base and J by 2 bases, with 15 bases between the two germline ends. The CDR3 DNA sequence: TGTGCCAGCAGCTTAGTAGACAGGCGGGGAGGCAATCAGCCCCAGCATTTT. Its translation: CASSLVDRRGGNQPQHF.

The chain joins TRBV6-1 to TRBJ2-7; no clear D gene. Germline CDR1 and CDR2: MNHNS and SASEGT. V was shortened by 5 bases and J by 2 bases, with 7 bases between the two germline ends. The CDR3 length is 12 residues. The CDR3, as DNA: TGTGCCAGCAGTACCAGGCCCTACGAGCAGTACTTC. Protein product: CASSTRPYEQYF.

This clonotype was seen repeatedly, ten times or more. V gene TRBV20-1 combines with J gene TRBJ2-4; no clear D. CDR3 size: 14 residues. The germline V gene has CDR1 DFQATT and CDR2 SNEGSKA (reference sequence). V dropped 3 bases and J dropped 7 bases, with 16 bases sitting between them. CDR3 sequence: CSASFLGRTNIQYF. The CDR3 DNA reads TGCAGTGCTAGTTTTTTAGGACGGACCAACATTCAGTACTTC.

In its sample, this clonotype was seen a few times. This rearrangement joins TRBV5-4 to TRBJ1-1; 8 bases are shared with TRBD1. Unmatched junction bases numbered 5, after V lost 2 bases and J lost 5 bases. Germline CDR1 is SGHNT and CDR2 is YYREEE (reference sequence). CDR3 length equals 14 residues. The CDR3 here is CASSFTGGWTEAFF. The CDR3, as DNA: TGTGCCAGCAGCTTCACAGGGGGATGGACTGAAGCTTTCTTT.

In this sample, this clonotype turned up many times. V and J are TRBV28 and TRBJ2-1, with TRBD2 matching over 16 bases. CDR1 MDHEN and CDR2 SYDVKM come from the germline V gene. V lost 7 bases to trimming and J lost 7 bases; unmatched junction nucleotides: 10. CDR3 length: 17 residues. CDR3 amino acids: CASTVPGGLAGGNEQFF. The CDR3 coding sequence is TGTGCCAGCACCGTACCGGGGGGACTAGCGGGAGGGAATGAGCAGTTCTTC.

This clonotype occurred many times. The chain carries TRBV4-2 and TRBJ2-1; the D call may be TRBD1 or TRBD2 (5 bases each). The CDR3 is 16 residues long. Germline loops: CDR1 LGHNA, CDR2 YNFKEQ. With 2 bases removed from V and 7 bases from J, the gap between germline ends came to 18 bases. CDR3 in DNA: TGTGCCAGCAGCCAATCCCGACAGAATTCGGGGAATGAGCAGTTCTTC. This translates into CASSQSRQNSGNEQFF.

This clonotype has ten or more counts. V and J are TRBV5-6 and TRBJ1-2; D is uncertain. The V end was cut by 2 bases, the J end by 1 base, with 3 bases between. Germline V lookup: CDR1 SGHDT, CDR2 YYEEEE. The CDR3 has 12 amino acids. CDR3 protein: CASSFSNYGYTF. CDR3 nucleotide sequence: TGTGCCAGCAGCTTTAGTAACTATGGCTACACCTTC.

This clonotype was picked up many times. V is TRBV9 and J is TRBJ2-7; a weak D match, TRBD2 (5 bases). The CDR3 has 14 amino acids. Germline-derived CDR1 and CDR2 are SGDLS and YYNGEE. With 0 bases removed from V and 5 bases from J, the gap between germline ends came to 12 bases. CDR3 in amino acids: CASSVGRDRDEQYF. CDR3 bases: TGTGCCAGCAGCGTAGGTCGGGATCGGGACGAGCAGTACTTC. Full variable domain (outside the CDR3, taken from reference TRBV9 and TRBJ2-7): DSGVTQTPKHLITATGQRVTLRCSPRSGDLSVYWYQQSLDQGLQFLIQYYNGEERAKGNILERFSAQQFPDLHSELNLSSLELGDSALYFCASSVGRDRDEQYFGPGTRLTVT.

In this sample, this clonotype turned up many times. The V and J genes are TRBV20-1 and TRBJ2-7, with 10 bases fitting TRBD1. This CDR3 contains 13 residues. CDR1 DFQATT and CDR2 SNEGSKA come from the germline V gene (reference sequence). Losses at the gene ends were 6 bases for V and 6 bases for J; bases not matched to a gene: 8. The DNA for the CDR3 is TGCAGTGCCACCGGGACAGGGGTATCCGAGCAGTACTTC. The encoded protein is CSATGTGVSEQYF.

This clonotype was seen repeatedly, ten times or more. The CDR3 bases are TGTGCCAGCGGAGTCAAACAGGGAGACAATTCACCCCTCCACTTT. Its protein is CASGVKQGDNSPLHF. The V call is TRBV5-5, the J call TRBJ1-6, with D perhaps matching TRBD1 (6 bases). Germline values: CDR1 SGHKS, CDR2 YYEKEE (reference sequence). V was pared by 7 bases and J by 7 bases, with 18 bases between. The CDR3 is 15 amino acids.

This clonotype appeared many times. This chain joins TRBV10-1 and TRBJ2-2; 10 bases agree with TRBD2. Germline CDR1 reads WNHNN; CDR2 reads SYGVQD (reference sequence). This CDR3 has 18 residues. The J segment lost 3 bases and the V segment lost 2 bases, leaving 9 bases of the junction unmatched. The CDR3 region is CASSESISGRPHTGELFF. The DNA of the CDR3 is TGCGCCAGCAGTGAGAGCATTAGCGGGAGGCCCCACACCGGGGAGCTGTTTTTT.

The chain links TRBV10-3 to TRBJ2-7; D might be TRBD2 (5 bases). This CDR3 has 13 residues. CDR1 and CDR2 from the germline V gene are ENHRY and SYGVKD. Trimming left V 0 bases short and J 3 bases short, with 6 bases between. CDR3 DNA: TGTGCCATCAGTGAGTCGGACTTCTACGAGCAGTACTTC. The encoded protein is CAISESDFYEQYF.

Remarks on this clonotype: The conserved final phenylalanine or tryptophan is absent from the CDR3, which likely points to a read error. The V and J genes are TRBV7-3 and TRBJ2-6; D uncertain. This CDR3 has 18 amino acids. V lost 0 bases to trimming and J lost 2 bases, with 14 bases between them. CDR1 and CDR2 (germline): SGHTA, FQGTGA. The CDR3 sequence: CASSLTVGSRPGANVLTL. The CDR3 DNA is TGTGCCAGCAGCTTAACGGTAGGGTCTCGGCCTGGGGCCAACGTCCTGACTCTC.

A note on this clonotype: A much larger clone sits a single nucleotide away, making a read error possible. CDR3 protein: CASRFFLTSGNSGANVLTF. CDR3 nucleotides: TGTGCCAGCAGATTCTTCCTGACTAGCGGGAACTCTGGGGCCAACGTCCTGACTTTC. This chain uses TRBV6-5 with TRBJ2-6; 11 bases agree with TRBD2. V was clipped by 6 bases and J by 0 bases; unmatched bases: 10. CDR1 is MNHEY, CDR2 SVGAGI, per germline. This CDR3 has 19 residues.

At least ten counts were recorded for this clonotype. The chain couples TRBV20-1 to TRBJ1-4; TRBD1 might be the D (5 bases). The CDR3 is 14 residues long. The V gene lost 5 bases and the J gene lost 3 bases, with 13 bases spanning the gap. Germline CDR1 DFQATT, CDR2 SNEGSKA (reference sequence). Here the CDR3 reads CSAGGDGANEKLFF. CDR3 DNA sequence: TGCAGTGCTGGGGGGGACGGAGCTAATGAAAAACTGTTTTTT.